The table lists the clone carrying this T cell receptor (beta chain) with a few counts. Original processing notes: Reference gene primer amplification gave nucleated cell count estimates. The assay was immunoSEQ multiplex PCR, and TCRdb's table has in-frame clones only and misses some. D and trimming come from the DNA, and the V and J calls and clone size come from that table. The data contain 200,000 to 250,000 clones, around 80% of them singletons. Trimming cost V 3 bases and J 0 bases, with 12 bases left between them. Germline loops: CDR1 SGHRS, CDR2 YFSETQ. The CDR3 consists of 16 residues. The data are from a study of blood T cell repertoires in COVID-19. The wider study: Material from acute and convalescent COVID-19 was sourced from the United States, Italy and Spain.

The chain links TRBV5-1 to TRBJ1-4; D is possibly TRBD1 (6 bases). The specimen sequenced was PBMCs or T cells enriched from blood (not recorded which). This TCR was recovered from a man aged 30 to 45 with acute COVID-19. The CDR3 spells CASSSGQSSTNEKLFF. The CDR3 coding sequence is TGCGCCAGCAGCTCCGGACAGAGTTCAACTAATGAAAAACTGTTTTTT.